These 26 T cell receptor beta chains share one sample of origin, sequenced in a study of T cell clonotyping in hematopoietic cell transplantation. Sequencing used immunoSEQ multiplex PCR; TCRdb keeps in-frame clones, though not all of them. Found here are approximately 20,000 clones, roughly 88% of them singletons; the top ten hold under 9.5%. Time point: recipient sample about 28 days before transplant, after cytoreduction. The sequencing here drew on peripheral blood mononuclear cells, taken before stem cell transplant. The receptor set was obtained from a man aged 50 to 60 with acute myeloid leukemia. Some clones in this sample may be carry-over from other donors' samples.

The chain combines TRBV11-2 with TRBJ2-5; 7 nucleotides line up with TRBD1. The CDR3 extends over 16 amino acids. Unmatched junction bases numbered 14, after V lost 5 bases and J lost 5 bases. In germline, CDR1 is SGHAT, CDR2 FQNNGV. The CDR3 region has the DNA TGTGCCAGCAGCAGAAACCGGGACAGCAGAATCGAGACCCAGTACTTC. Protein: CASSRNRDSRIETQYF. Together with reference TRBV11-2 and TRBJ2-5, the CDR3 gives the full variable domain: EAGVAQSPRYKIIEKRQSVAFWCNPISGHATLYWYQQILGQGPKLLIQFQNNGVVDDSQLPKDRFSAERLKGVDSTLKIQPAKLEDSAVYLCASSRNRDSRIETQYFGPGTRLLVL.

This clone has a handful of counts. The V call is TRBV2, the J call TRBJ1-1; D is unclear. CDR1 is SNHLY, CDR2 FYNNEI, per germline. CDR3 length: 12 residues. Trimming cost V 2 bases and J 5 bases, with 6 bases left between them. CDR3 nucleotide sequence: TGTGCCAGCAGTGAAACCGGGACTGAAGCTTTCTTT. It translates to CASSETGTEAFF.

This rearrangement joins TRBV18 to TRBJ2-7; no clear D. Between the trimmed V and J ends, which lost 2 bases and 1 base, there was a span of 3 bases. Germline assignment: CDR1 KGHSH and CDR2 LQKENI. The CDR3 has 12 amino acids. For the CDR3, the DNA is TGTGCCAGCTCACCAGAATCCTACGAGCAGTACTTC. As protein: CASSPESYEQYF.

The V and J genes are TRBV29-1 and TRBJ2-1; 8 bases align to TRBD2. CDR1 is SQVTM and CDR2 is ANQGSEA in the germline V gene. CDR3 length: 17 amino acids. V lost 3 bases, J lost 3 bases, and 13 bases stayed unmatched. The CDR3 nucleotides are TGCAGCGTTGAGTCGGCGGGGGGCCCCTTCCTCTACAATGAGCAGTTCTTC. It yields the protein CSVESAGGPFLYNEQFF.

DNA of the CDR3: TGTGCCAGTAGTCGAACTCTAGTCGAGCGGGGGGGCCTTGAGCAGTTCTTC. This sequence encodes CASSRTLVERGGLEQFF. This chain uses TRBV19 with TRBJ2-1; 10 positions match TRBD2. This CDR3 spans 17 amino acids. The V and J ends lost 5 bases and 9 bases, in that order; junction bases with no gene match: 16. Germline CDR1 LNHDA, CDR2 SQIVND (reference sequence). Combining the CDR3 with reference TRBV19 and TRBJ2-1 gives the whole variable domain DGGITQSPKYLFRKEGQNVTLSCEQNLNHDAMYWYRQDPGQGLRLIYYSQIVNDFQKGDIAEGYSVSREKKESFPLTVTSAQKNPTAFYLCASSRTLVERGGLEQFFGPGTRLTVL.

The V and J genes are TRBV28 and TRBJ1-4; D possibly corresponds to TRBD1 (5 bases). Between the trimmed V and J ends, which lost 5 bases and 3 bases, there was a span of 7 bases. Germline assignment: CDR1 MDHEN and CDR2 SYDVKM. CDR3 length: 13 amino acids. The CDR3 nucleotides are TGTGCCAGCAGTCCAGGGTCTAATGAAAAACTGTTTTTT. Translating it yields CASSPGSNEKLFF.

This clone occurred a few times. The CDR3 nucleotides are TGTGCCAGCAACCCAGGTAACACTGAAGCTTTCTTT. Translating gives CASNPGNTEAFF. The V call is TRBV6-1, the J call TRBJ1-1, with D hard to call. Per germline, CDR1 MNHNS and CDR2 SASEGT. The V end lost 7 bases, the J end lost 2 bases, and 8 bases lay between the germline ends. The CDR3 runs to 12 residues.

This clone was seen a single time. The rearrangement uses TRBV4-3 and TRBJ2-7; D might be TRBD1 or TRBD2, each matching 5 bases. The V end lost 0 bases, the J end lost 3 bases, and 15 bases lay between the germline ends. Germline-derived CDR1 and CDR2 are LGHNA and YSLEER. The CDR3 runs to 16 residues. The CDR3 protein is CASSQDVRGEDYEQYF. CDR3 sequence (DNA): TGCGCCAGCAGCCAAGATGTGAGGGGCGAAGACTACGAGCAGTACTTC.

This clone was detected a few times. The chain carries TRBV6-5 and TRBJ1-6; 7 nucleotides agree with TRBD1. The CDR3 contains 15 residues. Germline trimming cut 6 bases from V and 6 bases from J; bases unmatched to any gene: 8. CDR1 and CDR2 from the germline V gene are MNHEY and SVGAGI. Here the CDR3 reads CASRTKAGGNSPLHF. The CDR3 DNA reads TGTGCCAGCAGGACTAAAGCAGGGGGTAATTCACCCCTCCACTTT.

In nucleotides, the CDR3 is TGTGCCAGCAGCTTAAGGCTTACGGGGATAAACACAGATACGCAGTATTTT. This gives the protein CASSLRLTGINTDTQYF. The rearrangement links TRBV7-6 to TRBJ2-3; weak D call: TRBD2 (5 bases). Germline loops: CDR1 SGHVS, CDR2 FNYEAQ. The CDR3 has 17 amino acids. The ends were cut back, 2 bases at V and 2 bases at J, with 17 bases in the middle.

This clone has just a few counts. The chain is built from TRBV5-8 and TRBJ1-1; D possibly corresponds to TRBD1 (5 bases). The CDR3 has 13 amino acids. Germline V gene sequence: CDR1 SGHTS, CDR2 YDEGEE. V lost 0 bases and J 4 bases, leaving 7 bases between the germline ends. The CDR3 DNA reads TGTGCCAGCAGCTTGGGAGGGGCCACTGAAGCTTTCTTT. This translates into CASSLGGATEAFF.

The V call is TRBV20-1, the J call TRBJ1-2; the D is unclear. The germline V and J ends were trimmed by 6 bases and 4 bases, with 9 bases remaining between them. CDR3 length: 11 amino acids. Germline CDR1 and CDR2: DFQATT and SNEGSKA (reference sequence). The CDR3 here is CSARAIYGYTF. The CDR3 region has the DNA TGCAGTGCACGCGCGATCTATGGCTACACCTTC.

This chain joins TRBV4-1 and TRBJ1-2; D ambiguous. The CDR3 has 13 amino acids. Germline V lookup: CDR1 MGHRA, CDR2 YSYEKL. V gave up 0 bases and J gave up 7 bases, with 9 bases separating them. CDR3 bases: TGCGCCAGCAGCCAAGATAGGGCAGTTGGCTACACCTTC. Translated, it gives CASSQDRAVGYTF.

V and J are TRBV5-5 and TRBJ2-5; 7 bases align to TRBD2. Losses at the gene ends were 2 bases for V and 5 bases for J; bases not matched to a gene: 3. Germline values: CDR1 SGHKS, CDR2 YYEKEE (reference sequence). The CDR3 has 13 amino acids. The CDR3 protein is CASSFGGGETQYF. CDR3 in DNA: TGTGCCAGCAGCTTTGGGGGGGGTGAGACCCAGTACTTC. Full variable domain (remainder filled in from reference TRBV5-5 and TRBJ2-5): DAGVTQSPTHLIKTRGQQVTLRCSPISGHKSVSWYQQVLGQGPQFIFQYYEKEERGRGNFPDRFSARQFPNYSSELNVNALLLGDSALYLCASSFGGGETQYFGPGTRLLVL.

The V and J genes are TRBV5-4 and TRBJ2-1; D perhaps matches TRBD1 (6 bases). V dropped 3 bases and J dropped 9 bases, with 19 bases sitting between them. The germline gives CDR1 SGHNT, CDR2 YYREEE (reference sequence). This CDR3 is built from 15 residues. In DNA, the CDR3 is TGTGCCAGCAGCTCGGGGCCAGGGGCGGCAGGTGAGCAGTTCTTC. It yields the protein CASSSGPGAAGEQFF. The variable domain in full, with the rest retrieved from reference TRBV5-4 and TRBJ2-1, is ETGVTQSPTHLIKTRGQQVTLRCSSQSGHNTVSWYQQALGQGPQFIFQYYREEENGRGNFPPRFSGLQFPNYSSELNVNALELDDSALYLCASSSGPGAAGEQFFGPGTRLTVL.

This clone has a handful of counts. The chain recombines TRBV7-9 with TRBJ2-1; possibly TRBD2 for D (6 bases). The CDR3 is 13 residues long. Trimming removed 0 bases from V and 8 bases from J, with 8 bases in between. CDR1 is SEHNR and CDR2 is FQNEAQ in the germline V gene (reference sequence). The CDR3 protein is CASSLAPGDEQFF. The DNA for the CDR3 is TGTGCCAGCAGCTTAGCGCCGGGAGATGAGCAGTTCTTC.

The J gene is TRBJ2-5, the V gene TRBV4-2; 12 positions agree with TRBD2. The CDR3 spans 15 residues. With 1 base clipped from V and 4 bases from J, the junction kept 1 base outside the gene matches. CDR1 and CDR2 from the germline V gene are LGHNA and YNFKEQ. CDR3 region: CASSQVTSGGETQYF. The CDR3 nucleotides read TGTGCCAGCAGCCAAGTGACTAGCGGGGGAGAGACCCAGTACTTC.

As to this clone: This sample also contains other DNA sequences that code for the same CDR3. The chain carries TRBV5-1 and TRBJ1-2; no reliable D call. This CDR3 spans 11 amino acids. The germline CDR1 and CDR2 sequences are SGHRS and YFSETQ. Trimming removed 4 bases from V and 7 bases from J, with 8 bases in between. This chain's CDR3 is CASSEGFGYTF. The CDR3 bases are TGCGCCAGCAGCGAGGGATTTGGCTACACCTTC.

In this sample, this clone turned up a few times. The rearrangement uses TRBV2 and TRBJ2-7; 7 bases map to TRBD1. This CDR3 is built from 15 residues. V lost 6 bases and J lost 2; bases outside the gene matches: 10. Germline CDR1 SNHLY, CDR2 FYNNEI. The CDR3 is CASREGTVATYEQYF. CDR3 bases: TGTGCCAGCAGAGAGGGGACAGTAGCAACCTACGAGCAGTACTTC.

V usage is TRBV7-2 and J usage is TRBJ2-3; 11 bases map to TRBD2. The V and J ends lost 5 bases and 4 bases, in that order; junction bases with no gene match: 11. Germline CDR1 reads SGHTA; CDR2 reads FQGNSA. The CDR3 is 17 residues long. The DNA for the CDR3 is TGTGCCAGCAGCCCATACTCCGGGACTAGCGGCGCAGATACGCAGTATTTT. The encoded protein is CASSPYSGTSGADTQYF.

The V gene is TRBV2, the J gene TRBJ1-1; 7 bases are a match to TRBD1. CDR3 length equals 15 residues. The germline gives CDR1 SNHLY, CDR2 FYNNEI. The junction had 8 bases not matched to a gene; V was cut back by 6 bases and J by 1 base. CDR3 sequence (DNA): TGTGCCAGCAGATCAGGACAGGCGACGAACACTGAAGCTTTCTTT. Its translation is CASRSGQATNTEAFF.

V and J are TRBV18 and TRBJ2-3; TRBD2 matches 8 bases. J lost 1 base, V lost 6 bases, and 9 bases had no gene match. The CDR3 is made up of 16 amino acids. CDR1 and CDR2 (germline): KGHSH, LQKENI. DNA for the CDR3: TGTGCCAGCTCTCTAAAAAGCGGGGGCCGCACAGATACGCAGTATTTT. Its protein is CASSLKSGGRTDTQYF.

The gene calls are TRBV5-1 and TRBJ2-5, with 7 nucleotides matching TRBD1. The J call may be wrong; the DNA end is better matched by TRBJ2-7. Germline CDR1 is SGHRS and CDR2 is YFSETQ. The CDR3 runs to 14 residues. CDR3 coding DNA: TGCGCCAGCAGCTGGGAGACAGGGTTGGGCGAGCAGTACTTC. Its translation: CASSWETGLGEQYF.

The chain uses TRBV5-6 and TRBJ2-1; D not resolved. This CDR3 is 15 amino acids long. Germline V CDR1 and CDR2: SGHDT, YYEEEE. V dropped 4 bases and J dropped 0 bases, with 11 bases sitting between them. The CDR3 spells CASSARTSSYNEQFF. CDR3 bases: TGTGCCAGCAGCGCTCGGACCAGCTCCTACAATGAGCAGTTCTTC.

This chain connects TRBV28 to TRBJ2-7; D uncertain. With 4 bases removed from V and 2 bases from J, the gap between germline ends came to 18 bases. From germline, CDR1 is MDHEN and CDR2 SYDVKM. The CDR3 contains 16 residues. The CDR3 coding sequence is TGTGCCAGCAGTTCCCACCCCTCCGTTAGAACCTACGAGCAGTACTTC. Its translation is CASSSHPSVRTYEQYF.

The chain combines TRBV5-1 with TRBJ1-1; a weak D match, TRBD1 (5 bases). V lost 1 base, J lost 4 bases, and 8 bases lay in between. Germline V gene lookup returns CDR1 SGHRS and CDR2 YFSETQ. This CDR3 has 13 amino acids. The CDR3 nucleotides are TGCGCCAGCAGCTTGTTGGGGGGCACTGAAGCTTTCTTT. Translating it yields CASSLLGGTEAFF.